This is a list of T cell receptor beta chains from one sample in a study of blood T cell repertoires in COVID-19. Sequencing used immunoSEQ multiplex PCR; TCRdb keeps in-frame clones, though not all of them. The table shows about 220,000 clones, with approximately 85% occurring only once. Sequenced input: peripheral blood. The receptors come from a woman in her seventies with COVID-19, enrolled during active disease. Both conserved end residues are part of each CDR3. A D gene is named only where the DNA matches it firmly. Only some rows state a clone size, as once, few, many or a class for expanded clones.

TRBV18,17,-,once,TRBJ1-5,CASSPARAAGSNQPQHF,TGTGCCAGCTCACCAGCGAGGGCAGCCGGTAGCAATCAGCCCCAGCATTTT
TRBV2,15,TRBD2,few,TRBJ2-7,CASTMGLAGTYEQYF,TGTGCCAGCACCATGGGACTAGCGGGAACCTACGAGCAGTACTTC
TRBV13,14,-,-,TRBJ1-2,CASSLDRFSYGYTF,TGTGCCAGCAGCTTGGACAGATTCAGCTATGGCTACACCTTC
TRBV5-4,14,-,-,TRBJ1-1,CASSLGQMNTEAFF,TGTGCCAGCAGCTTGGGGCAGATGAACACTGAAGCTTTCTTT
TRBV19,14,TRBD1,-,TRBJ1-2,CASSAQDRGYGYTF,TGTGCCAGTAGTGCCCAGGACAGGGGCTATGGCTACACCTTC
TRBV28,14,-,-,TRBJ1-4,CASTLGVANEKLFF,TGTGCCAGCACCCTCGGAGTTGCGAATGAAAAACTGTTTTTT
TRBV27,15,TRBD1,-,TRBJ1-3,CASSSGQTSGNTIYF,TGTGCCAGCAGTTCGGGACAGACCTCTGGAAACACCATATATTTT
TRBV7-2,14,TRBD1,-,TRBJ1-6,CASSQTGDISPLHF,TGTGCCAGCAGCCAGACAGGGGATATCTCACCCCTCCACTTT
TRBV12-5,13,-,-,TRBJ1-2,CASPPRNNYGYTF,TGTGCTAGTCCCCCCAGGAATAACTATGGCTACACCTTC
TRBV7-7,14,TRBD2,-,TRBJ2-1,CASSLDTSGREQFF,TGTGCTAGCAGCTTAGATACTAGCGGGCGAGAGCAGTTCTTC
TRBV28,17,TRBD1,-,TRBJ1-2,CASSSTGDWTSFYGYTF,TGTGCCAGCAGTTCGACAGGGGACTGGACTTCCTTCTATGGCTACACCTTC
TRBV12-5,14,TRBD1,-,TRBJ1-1,CASGLQGARTEAFF,TGTGCTAGTGGTTTGCAGGGGGCACGAACTGAAGCTTTCTTT
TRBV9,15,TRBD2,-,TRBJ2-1,CASSDSGGRFNEQFF,TGTGCCAGCAGTGATAGCGGGGGAAGGTTCAATGAGCAGTTCTTC
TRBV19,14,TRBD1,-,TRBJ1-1,CASKMDRANTEAFF,TGTGCCAGTAAAATGGACAGGGCTAACACTGAAGCTTTCTTT
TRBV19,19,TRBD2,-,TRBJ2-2,CASSLRLAGDFSNTGELFF,TGTGCCAGTAGTTTAAGACTAGCGGGGGACTTTTCGAACACCGGGGAGCTGTTTTTT